The next 24 T cell receptor beta chains were all read from a single sample in a study of T and B cells in COVID-19 patients (dated by TCRdb to about 2020). TCRdb names Illumina MiSeq as the instrument used. Multiplex PCR with BIOMED2 TRB-A/B primer pools was used to amplify the TRB rearrangements. TCRdb redid the processing of the public reads, applying fastp at Q25 and MiXCR, and retained in-frame beta chains. Entries that share a CDR3 protein sequence are merged under the most common genes and DNA. The sample records thousands of distinct CDR3 sequences, around 23% of which are singletons. The top ten clonotypes cover around 21% of the sample. Genomic DNA extracted from blood was used in amounts of about 250-550 ng for amplification of TRB repertoires. The sample comprised blood. The receptors originated from a human donor with active COVID-19.

By frequency in the sample, this clonotype is medium-sized. The chain links TRBV13 to TRBJ2-7; 9 nucleotides line up with TRBD1. The junction had 20 bases not matched to a gene; V was cut back by 5 bases and J by 6 bases. Germline V gene sequence: CDR1 PRHDT, CDR2 FYEKMQ (reference sequence). The CDR3 runs 18 residues. For the CDR3, the DNA is TGTGCCAGCAGCATCAATTCCGGGACAGGGAAAGACGCCTGCGAGCAGTACTTC. Its protein is CASSINSGTGKDACEQYF.

This clonotype is termed medium-sized. J is TRBJ2-3 and V is TRBV6-2 or TRBV6-3, with TRBD2 matching over 9 bases. Trimming cost V 9 bases and J 0 bases; bases outside gene matches: 13. This CDR3 region has 17 residues. Germline CDR1 MNHEY, CDR2 SVGEGT. CDR3 bases: TGTGCCAGTCACCAGCGGGAGGCCGTCAAAAGCACAGATACGCAGTATTTT. This encodes CASHQREAVKSTDTQYF.

This clonotype was seen a handful of times. The chain is built from TRBV6-6 and TRBJ1-1; no clear D. Trimming left V 7 bases short and J 1 base short, with 13 bases between. This CDR3 spans 14 amino acids. CDR1 and CDR2 (germline): MNHNY, SVGAGI (reference sequence). The CDR3 nucleotides read TGTGCCAGCACCATAGATGCGAGGAACACTGAAGCTTTCTTT. Its translation is CASTIDARNTEAFF.

This clonotype is deemed medium-sized (0.01 to 0.1%). The rearrangement joins TRBV6-5 to TRBJ2-1; 9 bases align to TRBD2. V was clipped by 5 bases and J by 6 bases; unmatched bases: 8. This CDR3 spans 15 amino acids. Germline loops: CDR1 MNHEY, CDR2 SVGAGI. As DNA, the CDR3 is TGTGCCAGCAGTAACCTAGCGGGGTCTCGCAATGAGCAGTTCTTC. This translates into CASSNLAGSRNEQFF.

The V call is TRBV10-3, the J call TRBJ2-7, with 11 bases lining up with TRBD1. Germline CDR1 reads ENHRY; CDR2 reads SYGVKD. The CDR3 runs 12 residues. Trimming cost V 7 bases and J 11 bases; bases outside gene matches: 7. Written as DNA, the CDR3 is TGTGCCATCAAAGGGACAGGGGGAATAGAGTACTTC. Protein product: CAIKGTGGIEYF.

Judged by abundance, this clonotype is medium-sized. This chain uses TRBV10-3 with TRBJ2-1; D could derive from TRBD1 or TRBD2 (5 bases each). Trimming took off 7 bases at V and 8 bases at J, with 21 bases between the two ends. Germline lookup yields CDR1 ENHRY and CDR2 SYGVKD. This CDR3 is built from 15 residues. This CDR3 reads CAIKFGGGGRDEQFF. CDR3 nucleotide sequence: TGTGCCATCAAATTCGGTGGGGGTGGAAGGGATGAGCAGTTCTTC.

This chain joins TRBV20-1 and TRBJ2-7; the D gene is possibly TRBD2 (5 bases). There are 12 residues in the CDR3. Germline V gene lookup returns CDR1 DFQATT and CDR2 SNEGSKA (reference sequence). The CDR3 region has the DNA TGCGGGAGATATCCACCCAACTACGAGCAGTACTTC. Encoded protein: CGRYPPNYEQYF.

This clonotype is medium-sized within its sample. V gene TRBV7-9 combines with J gene TRBJ2-1; D may be TRBD1 (5 bases). V was trimmed by 2 bases and J by 9 bases, leaving 17 bases between them. Germline CDR1 SEHNR, CDR2 FQNEAQ (reference sequence). The CDR3 length is 15 residues. DNA for the CDR3: TGTGCCAGCAGCTTAAGGGAAGGGGCCGCAATTGAGCAGTTCTTC. This encodes CASSLREGAAIEQFF.

The chain employs TRBV13 and TRBJ2-7, with 7 bases lining up with TRBD2. Germline CDR1 PRHDT, CDR2 FYEKMQ (reference sequence). The CDR3 has 16 residues. With 2 bases clipped from V and 0 bases from J, the junction kept 7 bases outside the gene matches. The CDR3 region is CASSLRPGGGSYEQYF. CDR3 bases: TGTGCCAGCAGCTTACGGCCAGGCGGGGGCTCCTACGAGCAGTACTTC.

This clonotype was seen a few times. The rearrangement joins TRBV6-5 to TRBJ1-6; D remains ambiguous. The CDR3 consists of 15 residues. Germline CDR1 and CDR2: MNHEY and SVGAGI. Trimming shortened V by 6 bases and J by 6 bases, and 15 bases separated the two germline ends. This CDR3 is CASSPQGRINSPLHF. The CDR3 region has the DNA TGTGCCAGCAGCCCCCAAGGACGGATTAATTCACCCCTCCACTTT.

The chain employs TRBV28 and TRBJ1-2, with D tentatively TRBD1 (6 bases). CDR1 is MDHEN, CDR2 SYDVKM, per germline. The CDR3 has 13 amino acids. The V gene lost 4 bases and the J gene lost 8 bases, with 14 bases spanning the gap. This chain's CDR3 is CASSSGVLGGYTF. CDR3 DNA: TGTGCCAGCAGTTCAGGGGTATTGGGAGGCTACACCTTC.

By sample share, this clonotype is medium-sized. The chain combines TRBV15 with TRBJ2-3, with 8 bases fitting TRBD2. The V gene's germline CDR1 is LNHNV and CDR2 YYDKDF (reference sequence). This CDR3 has 15 residues. V lost 0 bases, J lost 2 bases, and 1 base stayed unmatched. The CDR3 DNA reads as TGTGCCACCAGCAGAGAACTAGCGGTCACAGATACGCAGTATTTT. Its protein product is CATSRELAVTDTQYF.

V usage is TRBV4-3 and J usage is TRBJ1-4; maybe TRBD1 (5 bases). Germline V CDR1 and CDR2: LGHNA, YSLEER. V lost 4 bases to trimming and J lost 7 bases, with 13 bases between them. This CDR3 comprises 14 residues. As DNA, the CDR3 is TGCGCCAGCAGCCGACAGAAGAGAGGTGAAAAACTGTTTTTT. It codes for CASSRQKRGEKLFF.

V usage is TRBV11-1 and J usage is TRBJ1-6; no clear D. The V gene's germline CDR1 is SGHAT and CDR2 FQDESV (reference sequence). Between the trimmed V and J ends, which lost 5 bases and 0 bases, there was a span of 8 bases. CDR3 size: 15 residues. CDR3 sequence reads: CASSASHSYNSPLHF. In DNA form, the CDR3 reads TGTGCCAGCAGCGCCTCCCACTCCTATAATTCACCCCTCCACTTT.

This chain joins TRBV6-1 and TRBJ1-6; D gene uncertain. CDR3 length: 13 amino acids. CDR1 MNHNS and CDR2 SASEGT come from the germline V gene. The V end lost 6 bases, the J end lost 5 bases, and 8 bases lay between the germline ends. CDR3 nucleotides: TGTGCCAGCAGACCGGAAAATAATTCACCCCTCCACTTT. It codes for CASRPENNSPLHF.

This clonotype is medium-sized. This chain joins TRBV6-1 and TRBJ1-2; D is perhaps TRBD1 (6 bases). The CDR3 totals 13 residues. CDR1 is MNHNS and CDR2 is SASEGT in the germline V gene. V was cut by 4 bases and J by 7 bases, with 13 bases left in between. The CDR3 loop reads CASSGDGTSGYTF. The CDR3 coding sequence is TGTGCCAGCAGTGGAGACGGGACAAGTGGCTACACCTTC.

This clonotype is labeled medium-sized. J is TRBJ1-6 and V is TRBV19; D ambiguous. The V end lost 3 bases, the J end lost 0 bases, and 9 bases lay between the germline ends. The CDR3 runs to 16 residues. Germline lookup yields CDR1 LNHDA and CDR2 SQIVND (reference sequence). The CDR3 reads CASSITKSSYNSPLHF. The DNA for the CDR3 is TGTGCCAGTAGTATTACGAAGAGCTCCTATAATTCACCCCTCCACTTT.

By sample fraction, this clonotype is medium-sized. J is TRBJ1-1 and V is TRBV18; D gene unclear. Germline CDR1 is KGHSH and CDR2 is LQKENI. The V and J ends lost 7 bases and 0 bases respectively, with 12 bases between them. CDR3 size: 14 residues. For the CDR3, the DNA is TGTGCCAGCTACTCACAAGCCATGAACACTGAAGCTTTCTTT. It encodes CASYSQAMNTEAFF.

The chain couples TRBV2 to TRBJ1-4, with D tentatively TRBD1 (5 bases). The CDR3 extends over 14 amino acids. V was clipped by 7 bases and J by 4 bases, with 13 bases between them. CDR1 SNHLY and CDR2 FYNNEI come from the germline V gene. This chain's CDR3 is CASTRGAYNEKLFF. CDR3 nucleotide sequence: TGTGCCAGCACTCGAGGGGCCTATAATGAAAAACTGTTTTTT.

This clonotype was seen only a few times. The chain employs TRBV30 and TRBJ1-1; 9 bases map to TRBD1. CDR1 is GTSNPN, CDR2 SVGIG, per germline (reference sequence). The CDR3 is made up of 13 amino acids. The J segment lost 5 bases and the V segment lost 6 bases, leaving 7 bases of the junction unmatched. CDR3 amino acids: CACELTGGTEAFF. The CDR3, as DNA: TGTGCCTGCGAACTGACAGGGGGTACTGAAGCTTTCTTT.

V usage is TRBV6-2 or TRBV6-3 and J usage is TRBJ1-1, with D unclear. V lost 2 bases, J lost 1 base, and 5 bases lay in between. Germline CDR1 reads MNHEY; CDR2 reads SVGEGT. This CDR3 has 13 amino acids. DNA for the CDR3: TGTGCCAGCAGTTACCTTGGGAACACTGAAGCTTTCTTT. Protein sequence: CASSYLGNTEAFF.

By proportion, this clonotype is medium-sized (0.01 to 0.1%). This rearrangement joins TRBV12-3 or TRBV12-4 to TRBJ2-3; no reliable D call. This CDR3 is 15 amino acids long. Trimming removed 1 base from V and 2 bases from J, with 10 bases in between. The DNA for the CDR3 is TGTGCCAGCAGTTTAGGAGCAGCCCCCACAGATACGCAGTATTTT. Amino acid sequence: CASSLGAAPTDTQYF.

This clonotype counts as medium-sized. V gene TRBV30 combines with J gene TRBJ1-6; D ambiguous. CDR1 is GTSNPN and CDR2 is SVGIG in the germline V gene (reference sequence). The CDR3 runs to 17 residues. The V and J ends lost 3 bases and 8 bases respectively, with 23 bases between them. CDR3 sequence reads: CAWSGTRTPPVDSPLHF. CDR3 nucleotides: TGTGCCTGGAGCGGAACCCGGACGCCACCGGTGGATTCACCCCTCCACTTT. The full variable domain, completed using reference TRBV30 and TRBJ1-6, is SQTIHQWPATLVQPVGSPLSLECTVEGTSNPNLYWYRQAAGRGLQLLFYSVGIGQISSEVPQNLSASRPQDRQFILSSKKLLLSDSGFYLCAWSGTRTPPVDSPLHFGNGTRLTVT.

The V gene is TRBV18, the J gene TRBJ2-5; the match to TRBD2 covers 12 bases. The J segment lost 7 bases and the V segment lost 3 bases, leaving 9 bases of the junction unmatched. This CDR3 comprises 16 residues. Germline V CDR1 and CDR2: KGHSH, LQKENI. This CDR3 reads CASSPASGRATGTQYF. CDR3 DNA sequence: TGTGCCAGCTCACCCGCTAGCGGGAGGGCGACAGGGACCCAGTACTTC.